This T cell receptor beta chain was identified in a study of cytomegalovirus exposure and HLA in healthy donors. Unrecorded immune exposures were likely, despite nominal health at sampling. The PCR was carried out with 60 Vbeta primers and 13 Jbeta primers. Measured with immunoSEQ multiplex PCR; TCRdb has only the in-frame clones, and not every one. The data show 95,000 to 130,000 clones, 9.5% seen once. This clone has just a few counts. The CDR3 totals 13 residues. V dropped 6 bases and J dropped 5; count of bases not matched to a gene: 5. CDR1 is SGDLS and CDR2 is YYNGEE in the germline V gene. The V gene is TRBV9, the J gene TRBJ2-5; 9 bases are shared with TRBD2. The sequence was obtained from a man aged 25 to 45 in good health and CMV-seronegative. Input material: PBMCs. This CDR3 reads CASKASGTETQYF. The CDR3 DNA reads TGTGCCAGCAAGGCTAGCGGGACCGAGACCCAGTACTTC.